This TCR beta chain originates from a study of a mutant IDH1 vaccine in newly diagnosed glioma. Time point noted: week 35, safety follow-up. Each vaccine dose was 300 ug of mutant IDH1 20-mer peptide, with topical imiquimod. At weeks 1, 3, 5, 7, 11, 15, 19 and 23, patients received a vaccination, eight in all. V lost 5 bases and J 4 bases, leaving 8 bases between the germline ends. Germline assignment: CDR1 LNHDA and CDR2 SQIVND (reference sequence). The CDR3 extends over 12 amino acids. To note about this clone: What it binds is unknown.

Sequencing was performed with immunoSEQ multiplex PCR; in TCRdb, only in-frame clones are kept and a portion is missing. Found here are around 57,000 clones, 84% of them singletons; the top ten hold less than 4.5%. This chain uses TRBV19 with TRBJ1-2, with D unclear. The receptor was isolated from a man aged 25-40 years with glioma. The sequences come from PBMCs, collected from a glioma patient whose treatment included an IDH1 peptide vaccine. Here the CDR3 DNA reads TGTGCCAGTAGTCCGCATCCCTATGGCTACACCTTC. As protein: CASSPHPYGYTF.